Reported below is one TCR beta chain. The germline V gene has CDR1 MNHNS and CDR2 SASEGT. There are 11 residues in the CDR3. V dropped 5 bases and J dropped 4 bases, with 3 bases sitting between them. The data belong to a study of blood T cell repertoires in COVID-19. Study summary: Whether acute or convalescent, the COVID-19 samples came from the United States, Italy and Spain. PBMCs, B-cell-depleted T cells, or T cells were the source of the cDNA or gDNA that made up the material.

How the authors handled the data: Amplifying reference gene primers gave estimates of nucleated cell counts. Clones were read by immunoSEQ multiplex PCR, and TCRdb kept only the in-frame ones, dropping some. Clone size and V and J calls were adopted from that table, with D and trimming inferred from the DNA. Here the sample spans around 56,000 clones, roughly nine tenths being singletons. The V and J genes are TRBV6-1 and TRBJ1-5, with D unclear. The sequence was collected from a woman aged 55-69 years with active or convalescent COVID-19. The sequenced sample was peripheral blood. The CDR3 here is CASSYNQPQHF. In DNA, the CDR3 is TGTGCCAGCAGTTATAATCAGCCCCAGCATTTT.